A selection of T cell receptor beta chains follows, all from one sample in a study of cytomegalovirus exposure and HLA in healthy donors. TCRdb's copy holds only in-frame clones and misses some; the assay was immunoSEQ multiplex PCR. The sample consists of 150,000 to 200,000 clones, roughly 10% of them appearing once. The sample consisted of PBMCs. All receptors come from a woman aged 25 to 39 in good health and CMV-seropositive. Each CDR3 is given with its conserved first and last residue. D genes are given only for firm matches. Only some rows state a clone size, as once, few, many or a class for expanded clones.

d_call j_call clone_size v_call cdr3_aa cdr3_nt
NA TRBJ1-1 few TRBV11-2 CASSQYTEAFF TGTGCCAGCAGCCAATACACTGAAGCTTTCTTT
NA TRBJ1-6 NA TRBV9 CASSPPGAAWRSPLHF TGTGCCAGCAGCCCCCCAGGGGCAGCCTGGAGGTCACCCCTCCACTTT
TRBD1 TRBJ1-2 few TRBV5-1 CASRPRTGKEDDYTF TGCGCCAGCAGACCCCGGACAGGGAAAGAAGATGACTACACCTTC
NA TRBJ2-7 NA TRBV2 CASRTEGYEQYF TGTGCCAGCCGTACAGAGGGCTACGAGCAGTACTTC
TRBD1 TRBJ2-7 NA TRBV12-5 CASGLVFHDGTGIYEQYF TGTGCTAGTGGTTTGGTATTCCATGACGGGACAGGGATCTACGAGCAGTACTTC
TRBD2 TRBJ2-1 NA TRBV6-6 CASSYLASGDEQFF TGTGCCAGCAGTTACTTGGCTAGCGGCGATGAGCAGTTCTTC
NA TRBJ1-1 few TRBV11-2 CASSLVPGLVNTEAFF TGTGCCAGCAGCTTAGTCCCAGGGCTGGTGAACACTGAAGCTTTCTTT
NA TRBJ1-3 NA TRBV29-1 CSAEGQDLRNTIYF TGCAGCGCCGAGGGCCAGGACCTGCGGAACACCATATATTTT
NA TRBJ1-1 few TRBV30 CAWKGAGTEAFF TGTGCCTGGAAAGGGGCCGGCACTGAAGCTTTCTTT
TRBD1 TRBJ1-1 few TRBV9 CASSPQGARTEAFF TGTGCCAGCAGCCCCCAGGGGGCGAGGACTGAAGCTTTCTTT
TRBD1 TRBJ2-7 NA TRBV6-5 CASSPTGDPYEQYF TGTGCCAGCAGTCCCACAGGGGATCCCTACGAGCAGTACTTC
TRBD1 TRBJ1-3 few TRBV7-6 CASSMTGTGNTIYF TGTGCCAGCAGCATGACAGGGACTGGAAACACCATATATTTT
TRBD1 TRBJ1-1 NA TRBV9 CASSGTGVYTEAFF TGTGCCAGCAGCGGGACAGGGGTGTACACTGAAGCTTTCTTT
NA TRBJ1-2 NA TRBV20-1 CSARVDYGYTF TGCAGTGCTAGAGTAGACTATGGCTACACCTTC
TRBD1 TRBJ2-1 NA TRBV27 CASSFRQGNEQFF TGTGCCAGCAGCTTCCGACAGGGGAATGAGCAGTTCTTC
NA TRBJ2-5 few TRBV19 CASSTRQNIQETQYF TGTGCCAGTAGTACCAGACAGAATATTCAAGAGACCCAGTACTTC
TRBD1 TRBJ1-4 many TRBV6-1 CASSDRGQDEKLFF TGTGCCAGCAGTGACAGGGGGCAGGATGAAAAACTGTTTTTT
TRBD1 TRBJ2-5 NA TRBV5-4 CASSSGTGGSPGVQETQYF TGTGCCAGCAGCTCTGGGACAGGGGGAAGTCCGGGGGTGCAAGAGACCCAGTACTTC
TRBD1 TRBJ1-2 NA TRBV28 CASSLLGTGVRGNYGYTF TGTGCCAGCAGTTTATTGGGGACAGGGGTGAGAGGGAACTATGGCTACACCTTC
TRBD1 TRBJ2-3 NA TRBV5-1 CASQGDRPDTQYF TGCGCCAGCCAGGGGGACAGACCAGATACGCAGTATTTT
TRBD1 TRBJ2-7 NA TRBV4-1 CASSQDGTGGISYEQYF TGCGCCAGCAGCCAAGATGGGACAGGGGGCATCTCCTACGAGCAGTACTTC
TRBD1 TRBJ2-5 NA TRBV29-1 CSAPQGDGTQYF TGCAGCGCCCCACAGGGGGACGGGACCCAGTACTTC
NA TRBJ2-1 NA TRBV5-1 CASSPGGQLDLDEQFF TGCGCCAGCAGCCCCGGGGGTCAGTTAGACCTCGATGAGCAGTTCTTC
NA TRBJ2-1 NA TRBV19 CASSGGLAPYNEQFF TGTGCCAGTAGTGGTGGACTTGCTCCATACAATGAGCAGTTCTTC
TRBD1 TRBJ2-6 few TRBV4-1 CASSRGQAYSGANVLTF TGCGCCAGCAGTCGTGGACAGGCCTACTCTGGGGCCAACGTCCTGACTTTC
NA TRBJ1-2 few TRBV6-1 CASSVGQRYGYTF TGTGCCAGCAGTGTAGGACAGCGCTATGGCTACACCTTC
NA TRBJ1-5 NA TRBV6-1 CASSEGGERGQPQHF TGTGCCAGCAGTGAAGGAGGGGAAAGGGGGCAGCCCCAGCATTTT
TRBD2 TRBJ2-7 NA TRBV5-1 CASSVQQGLADEQYF TGCGCCAGCAGCGTACAACAAGGACTAGCTGACGAGCAGTACTTC
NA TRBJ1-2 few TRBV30 CAWSLSEDGYTF TGTGCCTGGAGTTTGAGTGAGGATGGCTACACCTTC
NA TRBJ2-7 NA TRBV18 CASSPPRGQTSNEQYF TGTGCCAGCTCACCCCCGAGGGGGCAGACTAGTAACGAGCAGTACTTC
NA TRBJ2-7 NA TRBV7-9 CASSFPQGNHYEQYF TGTGCCAGCAGCTTTCCTCAGGGTAATCACTACGAGCAGTACTTC
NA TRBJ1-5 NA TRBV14 CASSHHTGRNQPQHF TGTGCCAGCAGCCACCACACAGGGCGGAATCAGCCCCAGCATTTT
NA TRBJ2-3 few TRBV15 CATSRVSSFNTDTQYF TGTGCCACCAGCAGAGTGAGTTCGTTTAACACAGATACGCAGTATTTT
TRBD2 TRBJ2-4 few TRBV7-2 CASSHTKGLALAKNIQYF TGTGCCAGCAGCCACACGAAGGGACTAGCTCTGGCCAAAAACATTCAGTACTTC
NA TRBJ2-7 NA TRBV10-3 CAISEVGVSYEQYF TGTGCCATCAGTGAGGTAGGGGTCTCCTACGAGCAGTACTTC
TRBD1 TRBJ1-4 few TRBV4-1 CASSSSPGTVNEKLFF TGCGCCAGCAGTAGCTCGCCCGGGACAGTAAATGAAAAACTGTTTTTT
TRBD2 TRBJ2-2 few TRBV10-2 CASRGWPLVLAGVLLTGELFF TGCGCCAGCAGGGGCTGGCCCCTCGTGCTAGCGGGAGTACTGTTAACCGGGGAGCTGTTTTTT
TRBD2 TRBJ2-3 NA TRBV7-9 CASNLPLAGVDTQYF TGTGCCAGCAACTTACCTCTAGCGGGAGTGGATACGCAGTATTTT
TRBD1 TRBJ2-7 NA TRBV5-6 CASSWGTGSGEQYF TGTGCCAGCAGCTGGGGGACAGGGAGCGGCGAGCAGTACTTC
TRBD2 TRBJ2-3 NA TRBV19 CASRQKWISVAGLTDTQYF TGTGCCAGCAGACAAAAGTGGATTAGTGTAGCGGGCCTGACGGATACGCAGTATTTT
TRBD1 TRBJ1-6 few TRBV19 CASRRAGTAYNSPLHF TGTGCCAGTAGAAGGGCCGGGACAGCTTATAATTCACCCCTCCACTTT
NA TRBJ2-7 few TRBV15 CATSRDSGQGRYEQYF TGTGCCACCAGCAGAGACTCTGGGCAGGGAAGGTACGAGCAGTACTTC
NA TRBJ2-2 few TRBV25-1 CATNPGAGELFF TGTGCCACCAATCCAGGGGCCGGGGAGCTGTTTTTT
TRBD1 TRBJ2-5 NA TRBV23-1 CASRSVTQGSQETQYF TGCGCCAGCAGAAGCGTGACACAGGGGTCACAAGAGACCCAGTACTTC
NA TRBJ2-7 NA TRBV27 CASSRLTGEQYF TGTGCCAGCAGTCGTCTTACGGGGGAGCAGTACTTC
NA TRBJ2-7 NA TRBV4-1 CASSQAAAGLRDEQYF TGCGCCAGCAGCCAAGCCGCGGCGGGCTTGCGGGACGAGCAGTACTTC
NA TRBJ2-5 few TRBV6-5 CASSYGPQETQYF TGTGCCAGCAGTTACGGCCCCCAAGAGACCCAGTACTTC
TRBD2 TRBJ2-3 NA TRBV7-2 CASSLGTDVGLAGRDTQYF TGTGCCAGCAGCTTAGGTACGGACGTCGGGCTAGCGGGAAGAGATACGCAGTATTTT
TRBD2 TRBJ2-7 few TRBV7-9 CASSFWTSGRYEQYF TGTGCCAGCAGCTTCTGGACTAGCGGACGCTACGAGCAGTACTTC